Listed here are 8 T cell receptor beta chains from one sample, sequenced in a study of shared clonotypes between healthy human individuals. Assay: immunoSEQ multiplex PCR; the TCRdb copy retains only in-frame clones and omits some. The sample holds about 2 million clones; over 85% are singletons and the top ten take approximately 0.13%. Sequences were obtained from naive CD4+ T cells sorted from blood. The subset denotes: CD45RA+ positively selected. The receptors shown here come from a man younger than 30 in good health.

The chain employs TRBV27 and TRBJ1-2, with TRBD1 as a possible D gene (6 bases). The CDR3 length is 16 residues. Trimming shortened V by 6 bases and J by 1 base, and 18 bases separated the two germline ends. The V gene's germline CDR1 is MNHEY and CDR2 SMNVEV (reference sequence). CDR3 loop: CASSLGRGANNYGYTF. In nucleotides, the CDR3 is TGTGCCAGCAGCTTAGGGAGGGGGGCCAATAACTATGGCTACACCTTC.

The gene calls are TRBV19 and TRBJ1-5; no clear D gene. Germline lookup yields CDR1 LNHDA and CDR2 SQIVND (reference sequence). V was cut by 5 bases and J by 1 base, with 18 bases left in between. CDR3 length: 17 amino acids. CDR3 sequence reads: CASSPKKGVKSNQPQHF. The CDR3 DNA is TGTGCCAGTAGTCCCAAAAAGGGAGTGAAGAGCAATCAGCCCCAGCATTTT.

The CDR3 DNA follows: TGTGCCAGCTCACCCCCGTCCCGGGTTACTGAAGCTTTCTTT. Its protein product is CASSPPSRVTEAFF. V gene TRBV18 combines with J gene TRBJ1-1; no firm D call. This CDR3 comprises 14 residues. Trimming shortened V by 3 bases and J by 5 bases, and 13 bases separated the two germline ends. Germline V CDR1 and CDR2: KGHSH, LQKENI.

The J gene is TRBJ1-1, the V gene TRBV29-1; 9 nucleotides line up with TRBD1. The CDR3 has 14 residues. V trimming: 4 bases; J trimming: 3 bases; junction bases outside the gene matches: 6. Germline CDR1 SQVTM, CDR2 ANQGSEA. The CDR3 sequence: CSVGEGTGHTEAFF. CDR3 nucleotides: TGCAGCGTTGGAGAGGGGACAGGGCACACTGAAGCTTTCTTT.

As for this clone: At one boundary the junction diverges from the germline segment, which might be a read error. This rearrangement joins TRBV7-7 to TRBJ2-5, with 14 bases aligning to TRBD2. Germline-derived CDR1 and CDR2 are SSHAT and FNYEAQ (reference sequence). The CDR3 contains 15 residues. The CDR3 sequence: CASSIGLAGGETQYF. The CDR3 DNA is TGTGCTAGCAGTATAGGACTAGCGGGAGGAGAGACCCAGTACTTC.

A single count supports this clone. The V and J genes are TRBV29-1 and TRBJ1-1; no clear D gene. The V gene lost 3 bases and the J gene lost 0 bases, with 11 bases spanning the gap. Germline V CDR1 and CDR2: SQVTM, ANQGSEA. The CDR3 loop spans 14 amino acids. Here the CDR3 DNA reads TGCAGCGTTGAGGCCAGACTTGTGAACACTGAAGCTTTCTTT. Translating gives CSVEARLVNTEAFF.

The chain employs TRBV5-1 and TRBJ2-7; the D is unclear. The CDR3 is 14 residues long. Trimming left V 2 bases short and J 5 bases short, with 14 bases between. Germline CDR1 SGHRS, CDR2 YFSETQ. The CDR3 loop is CASSFLAESNEQYF. As DNA, the CDR3 is TGCGCCAGCAGCTTTCTTGCCGAGTCCAACGAGCAGTACTTC.

The genes are TRBV15 and TRBJ1-2, with D maybe TRBD1 (5 bases). Per germline, CDR1 LNHNV and CDR2 YYDKDF (reference sequence). The CDR3 length is 13 residues. Trimming stripped 0 bases from V and 10 bases from J, with 12 bases between. CDR3 sequence reads: CATSRDRMTAYTF. CDR3 sequence (DNA): TGTGCCACCAGCAGAGATAGGATGACAGCCTACACCTTC.